This TCR beta chain was obtained from a study of blood T cells in healthy people across ages. General observations from the study: Higher diversity, along with more naive CD4+ cells, distinguished long-lived donors from aged donors. Considered underestimates were the diversity estimates obtained from one million T cells.

For the second PCR, which ran for 7 to 11 cycles, a sample-barcoded 5' primer and a J-beta primer mix were used. The template-switch adaptor, which had 12 random nucleotides, put a tag on each cDNA molecule. TCRdb used MiXCR to reprocess the 5' RACE reads, holding one entry per CDR3 protein. The sample gives 1 million to 1.2 million distinct CDR3 sequences, around two fifths of which show up once; approximately 14% is in the top ten. This clonotype was observed many times. Its antigen is currently unknown. V was cut by 5 bases and J by 4 bases, with 6 bases left in between. The germline V gene encodes CDR1 SQVTM and CDR2 ANQGSEA. CDR3 length equals 10 residues.

J is TRBJ2-7 and V is TRBV29-1; D ambiguous. The specimen was blood. The sequence derives from a man aged 18 to 35 in good health. The CDR3 DNA reads TGCAGCGTTAAAATGTACGAGCAGTACTTC. As protein: CSVKMYEQYF.